This entry concerns a single T cell receptor beta chain. Its matching antigen is unknown. CDR1 and CDR2 from the germline V gene are SEHNR and FQNEAQ (reference sequence). Deletions cut 3 bases from V and 3 bases from J, with 9 bases between. The CDR3 has 13 residues. Patients picked for sequencing had shown CD8+CD57+ cell expansion detected by flow cytometry. There were no patients without severe acquired aplastic anemia. This record comes from a study of CD8+CD57+ T cells in acquired aplastic anemia. Study summary: Isolated CD4+ and CD8+ cells, once sorted, yielded DNA averaging around 3 ug. Study-wide points: Patients and controls shared 25 to 30 CD8+ CDR3 sequences, highly expressed in patients.

Genomic DNA, the template, was used for profiling of the TCR beta VDJ and CDR3. TCRdb ran MiXCR on the reads and lists one entry per CDR3 protein. Among 450,000 to 600,000 distinct CDR3 sequences listed, approximately 32% were seen once. This receptor was taken from a human donor with aplastic anemia. The material sequenced was sorted CD4+, CD8+, or CD8+CD57+ T cells (not recorded which) from PBMCs. The chain employs TRBV7-9 and TRBJ2-7; no firm D call. CDR3 amino acids: CASSFGANYEQYF. CDR3 bases: TGTGCCAGCAGCTTCGGTGCGAACTACGAGCAGTACTTC.